This TCR beta chain is drawn from a study of cytomegalovirus exposure and HLA in healthy donors. Study-level information: Inside one of the first data releases sat some 93 million unique TCRs taken from HLA-typed donors.

About this clone: Its specificity is not known.

General study results and limits: HLA-A and HLA-B allele assignments for most subjects were reportedly predicted accurately using TCR beta sequences.

Germline V gene lookup returns CDR1 SGHRS and CDR2 YFSETQ. The CDR3 length is 17 residues. With 3 bases removed from V and 2 bases from J, the gap between germline ends came to 21 bases. The PCR had 60 Vbeta and 13 Jbeta primers. TCRdb's copy holds only in-frame clones and misses some; the assay was immunoSEQ multiplex PCR. The table includes approximately 38,000 clones, more than 65% detected once. The source material was PBMCs. V usage is TRBV5-1 and J usage is TRBJ2-7; D is perhaps TRBD1 (5 bases). The origin of this receptor is a woman between 18 and 29 years old in good health and CMV-seronegative. CDR3 amino acids: CASSSGPYDSITYEQYF. As DNA, the CDR3 is TGCGCCAGCAGCTCTGGCCCCTACGACAGTATTACCTACGAGCAGTACTTC.